This TCR beta chain is from a study of control samples from healthy donors and cancer patients. V was trimmed by 4 bases and J by 3 bases, leaving 10 bases between them. CDR1 is GTSNPN, CDR2 SVGIG, per germline (reference sequence). This CDR3 comprises 14 residues. The repertoire was sequenced with immunoSEQ multiplex PCR; TCRdb's copy has only in-frame clones and lacks some. The repertoire holds fewer than 200,000 clones, with 85% to 95% as singletons. Sequences were obtained from blood. The TCR originated in an older woman in good health. The V call is TRBV30, the J call TRBJ1-6, with D perhaps TRBD1 (5 bases). The DNA for the CDR3 is TGTGCCTGGATCGACAGACGCTATAATTCACCCCTCCACTTT. The encoded protein is CAWIDRRYNSPLHF.